This entry lists 31 T cell receptor beta chains sequenced from one sample in a study of OX40 agonist ivuxolimab in advanced cancers. Profiled with immunoSEQ multiplex PCR; TCRdb holds only in-frame clones, not every one. The repertoire has 85,000 to 100,000 clones, less than 95% of them found once; the top ten carry around 0.18%. Sequenced here: CD4+ or CD8+ T cells sorted from blood, sampled in a trial of the OX40 agonist ivuxolimab. The receptor source for this set is an adult with an advanced solid tumor such as melanoma, head and neck, liver or kidney cancer.

V usage is TRBV7-9 and J usage is TRBJ1-1; 7 nucleotides line up with TRBD1. This CDR3 region has 14 residues. V shed 3 bases and J 4 bases; nucleotides not matched to a gene: 5. CDR1 is SEHNR and CDR2 is FQNEAQ in the germline V gene (reference sequence). The CDR3 here is CASSFLNRGTEAFF. Written as DNA, the CDR3 is TGTGCCAGCAGCTTTCTTAACAGGGGCACTGAAGCTTTCTTT.

The chain links TRBV9 to TRBJ2-7; D is possibly TRBD2 (5 bases). V gave up 0 bases and J gave up 2 bases, with 12 bases separating them. Germline V gene lookup returns CDR1 SGDLS and CDR2 YYNGEE. This CDR3 contains 15 residues. The CDR3: CASSVGALGAYEQYF. CDR3 nucleotide sequence: TGTGCCAGCAGCGTAGGGGCACTAGGCGCCTACGAGCAGTACTTC. The full variable domain, its missing parts supplied by reference TRBV9 and TRBJ2-7, is DSGVTQTPKHLITATGQRVTLRCSPRSGDLSVYWYQQSLDQGLQFLIQYYNGEERAKGNILERFSAQQFPDLHSELNLSSLELGDSALYFCASSVGALGAYEQYFGPGTRLTVT.

The CDR3 sequence: CASSSGTGPDTQYF. CDR3 DNA: TGCGCCAGCAGCAGCGGGACAGGCCCAGATACGCAGTATTTT. The rearrangement joins TRBV5-1 to TRBJ2-3; weak D call: TRBD1 (8 bases). Per the germline V gene, CDR1 is SGHRS and CDR2 is YFSETQ. CDR3 length equals 14 residues. V was clipped by 4 bases and J by 4 bases, with 13 bases between them.

V usage is TRBV5-5 and J usage is TRBJ1-1, with D perhaps TRBD1 (5 bases). The V and J ends lost 3 bases and 1 base respectively, with 10 bases between them. Germline loops: CDR1 SGHKS, CDR2 YYEKEE (reference sequence). The CDR3 totals 14 residues. CDR3 sequence: CASSSRQQNTEAFF. The DNA for the CDR3 is TGTGCCAGCAGCTCCCGACAGCAGAACACTGAAGCTTTCTTT.

The V and J genes are TRBV28 and TRBJ2-7; 11 bases line up with TRBD1. The CDR3 consists of 15 residues. Germline CDR1 and CDR2: MDHEN and SYDVKM. V gave up 7 bases and J gave up 4 bases; unmatched junction bases: 9. CDR3: CASNTRDRGNYEQYF. In nucleotides, the CDR3 is TGTGCCAGCAACACCCGGGACAGGGGGAATTACGAGCAGTACTTC.

The chain carries TRBV19 and TRBJ2-7, with TRBD2 matching over 7 bases. The V segment lost 6 bases and the J segment 6 bases; nucleotides outside the gene matches: 11. Per the germline V gene, CDR1 is LNHDA and CDR2 is SQIVND (reference sequence). The CDR3 extends over 14 amino acids. The CDR3: CASRGLADSSEQYF. As DNA, the CDR3 is TGTGCCAGTAGAGGGCTAGCGGATAGCAGCGAGCAGTACTTC.

This clone was observed once. The V gene is TRBV6-6, the J gene TRBJ2-5; D not certain. From germline, CDR1 is MNHNY and CDR2 SVGAGI (reference sequence). Trimming cost V 2 bases and J 1 base, with 2 bases left between them. The CDR3 totals 12 residues. CDR3 loop: CASSYLQETQYF. DNA for the CDR3: TGTGCCAGCAGTTACCTCCAAGAGACCCAGTACTTC.

This sequence joins TRBV5-1 and TRBJ1-1; 11 bases are shared with TRBD1. J gave up 6 bases and V 4 bases, and 2 bases lay outside the gene matches. This CDR3 contains 13 residues. CDR1 and CDR2 (germline): SGHRS, YFSETQ. The CDR3 DNA is TGCGCCAGCAGCCCGGACAGGGGGCCTGAAGCTTTCTTT. Translated, it gives CASSPDRGPEAFF.

The chain employs TRBV6-5 and TRBJ1-5; possibly TRBD1 for D (5 bases). The CDR3 loop spans 14 amino acids. The V end was cut by 6 bases, the J end by 7 bases, with 16 bases between. From germline, CDR1 is MNHEY and CDR2 SVGAGI. For the CDR3, the DNA is TGTGCCAGCAGGGATACAGGTCGCGGGCAGCCCCAGCATTTT. Amino acids: CASRDTGRGQPQHF.

V gene TRBV6-4 combines with J gene TRBJ2-1; D call uncertain. V was cut by 4 bases and J by 8 bases, with 9 bases left in between. Germline loops: CDR1 MRHNA, CDR2 SNTAGT. CDR3 length equals 12 residues. The CDR3: CASSGNSDEQFF. The CDR3 nucleotides read TGTGCCAGCAGTGGAAACAGCGATGAGCAGTTCTTC.

The chain uses TRBV5-6 and TRBJ2-6; D is unresolved. Germline V gives CDR1 SGHDT, CDR2 YYEEEE. Trimming took 5 bases from V and 2 from J, leaving 11 bases between them. This CDR3 contains 15 residues. The CDR3 DNA follows: TGTGCCAGCAGGCTATTTAGAGCTGGGGCCAACGTCCTGACTTTC. Translating gives CASRLFRAGANVLTF.

The V call is TRBV7-9, the J call TRBJ2-7, with D unclear. This CDR3 spans 12 amino acids. Germline assignment: CDR1 SEHNR and CDR2 FQNEAQ (reference sequence). V shed 2 bases and J shed 6 bases, with 8 bases lying between them. CDR3: CASSLSPGEQYF. The CDR3 bases are TGTGCCAGCAGCTTATCCCCGGGCGAGCAGTACTTC. The whole variable domain, filled in from reference TRBV7-9 and TRBJ2-7, reads DTGVSQNPRHKITKRGQNVTFRCDPISEHNRLYWYRQTLGQGPEFLTYFQNEAQLEKSRLLSDRFSAERPKGSFSTLEIQRTEQGDSAMYLCASSLSPGEQYFGPGTRLTVT.

The chain is built from TRBV28 and TRBJ2-2, with 8 nucleotides matching TRBD1. The CDR3 is made up of 16 amino acids. In germline, CDR1 is MDHEN, CDR2 SYDVKM. J gave up 4 bases and V 3 bases, and 7 bases lay outside the gene matches. CDR3 bases: TGTGCCAGCAGTTTCCGACAGGGGTGGGGCACCGGGGAGCTGTTTTTT. It translates to CASSFRQGWGTGELFF.

The rearrangement links TRBV29-1 to TRBJ1-1; possible D gene TRBD1, 5 bases. This CDR3 spans 12 amino acids. Trimming took off 5 bases at V and 11 bases at J, with 18 bases between the two ends. Germline CDR1 reads SQVTM; CDR2 reads ANQGSEA. This chain's CDR3 is CSVSQRGGLAFF. CDR3 bases: TGCAGCGTTTCTCAAAGGGGCGGTCTGGCTTTCTTT.

This chain joins TRBV5-1 and TRBJ1-2; D perhaps matches TRBD1 (5 bases). From germline, CDR1 is SGHRS and CDR2 YFSETQ. The CDR3 is 14 residues long. Trimming took off 0 bases at V and 8 bases at J, with 14 bases between the two ends. The CDR3: CASSLGDGLGGYTF. DNA of the CDR3: TGCGCCAGCAGCTTGGGGGACGGATTGGGCGGCTACACCTTC.

V is TRBV29-1 and J is TRBJ1-5; no clear D. The V and J ends lost 3 bases and 1 base respectively, with 10 bases between them. The germline V gene encodes CDR1 SQVTM and CDR2 ANQGSEA. The CDR3 spans 14 residues. The chain's CDR3 is CSVDGGPSNQPQHF. The CDR3 nucleotides are TGCAGCGTTGACGGCGGACCGAGCAATCAGCCCCAGCATTTT.

The chain has TRBV7-9 and TRBJ2-3; D is unclear. CDR1 SEHNR and CDR2 FQNEAQ come from the germline V gene (reference sequence). Trimming removed 8 bases from V and 2 bases from J, with 11 bases in between. The CDR3 totals 13 residues. The CDR3 is CASALAITDTQYF. As DNA, the CDR3 is TGTGCCAGCGCCCTTGCCATCACAGATACGCAGTATTTT.

This chain links TRBV7-2 with TRBJ2-3; 9 bases agree with TRBD1. Germline CDR1 is SGHTA and CDR2 is FQGNSA. The CDR3 covers 15 residues. V shed 4 bases and J 6 bases; nucleotides not matched to a gene: 8. For the CDR3, the DNA is TGTGCCAGCAGCTCACGGACAGGGGTTCTGGATACGCAGTATTTT. It is translated as CASSSRTGVLDTQYF.

The rearrangement joins TRBV18 to TRBJ2-1, with 8 bases fitting TRBD2. Losses at the gene ends were 3 bases for V and 8 bases for J; bases not matched to a gene: 6. Germline loops: CDR1 KGHSH, CDR2 LQKENI. The CDR3 length is 14 residues. CDR3 DNA sequence: TGTGCCAGCTCACCTTTTGCGGGAGGATATGAGCAGTTCTTC. This codes for CASSPFAGGYEQFF.

V gene TRBV28 combines with J gene TRBJ2-6, with no clear D. Germline lookup yields CDR1 MDHEN and CDR2 SYDVKM. This CDR3 spans 13 amino acids. V lost 8 bases, J lost 4 bases, and 9 bases lay in between. CDR3 region: CASAWSGANVLTF. The CDR3 DNA reads as TGTGCCAGCGCATGGTCCGGGGCCAACGTCCTGACTTTC.

This clone occurred once. The chain joins TRBV11-3 to TRBJ2-6, with 7 bases lining up with TRBD1. This CDR3 contains 18 residues. Germline values: CDR1 SGHNT, CDR2 YENEEA. The V gene end was trimmed by 5 bases and the J gene end by 0 bases; junction bases not matched to a gene: 10. Here the CDR3 DNA reads TGTGCCAGCAGCCGTGGGGGCTCAGGGGGCTCTGGGGCCAACGTCCTGACTTTC. Encoded protein: CASSRGGSGGSGANVLTF.

The table lists this clone with a count of one. Written as DNA, the CDR3 is TGTGCCAGCAGGGACAGCGCCAAAAACATTCAGTACTTC. This codes for CASRDSAKNIQYF. This sequence joins TRBV7-2 and TRBJ2-4; D may be TRBD1 (6 bases). Germline-derived CDR1 and CDR2 are SGHTA and FQGNSA. The CDR3 loop spans 13 amino acids. Trimming cost V 6 bases and J 1 base, with 7 bases left between them.

This CDR3 is CASSAYPHGTGFVKTQYF. The CDR3 DNA follows: TGTGCCAGCAGTGCATATCCTCACGGGACAGGGTTCGTAAAGACCCAGTACTTC. The chain uses TRBV27 and TRBJ2-5, with 9 bases fitting TRBD1. J was trimmed by 6 bases and V by 5 bases; bases with no gene match: 19. Per the germline V gene, CDR1 is MNHEY and CDR2 is SMNVEV (reference sequence). This CDR3 region has 18 residues.

This chain links TRBV19 with TRBJ2-5, with TRBD1 identical over 8 bases. The CDR3 extends over 13 amino acids. J was trimmed by 4 bases and V by 5 bases; bases with no gene match: 3. Germline V gives CDR1 LNHDA, CDR2 SQIVND (reference sequence). CDR3 loop: CASSADRGETQYF. The CDR3 bases are TGTGCCAGTAGTGCTGACAGGGGAGAGACCCAGTACTTC.

The chain recombines TRBV21-1 with TRBJ2-1; the listed D gene, TRBD2, was not tested against the DNA. TRBV21-1 is tagged as a pseudogene. The CDR3 length is 15 residues. The CDR3 loop reads CASIGIWGAYNEQFF. The CDR3 nucleotides are TGTGCCAGCATTGGCATTTGGGGGGCCTACAATGAGCAGTTCTTC.

The rearrangement joins TRBV10-3 to TRBJ1-2, with D unclear. CDR3 length: 15 residues. Trimming cost V 6 bases and J 1 base, with 15 bases left between them. Per the germline V gene, CDR1 is ENHRY and CDR2 is SYGVKD. The CDR3 sequence: CAISETTGNNYGYTF. CDR3 DNA: TGTGCCATCAGCGAAACGACGGGGAATAACTATGGCTACACCTTC.

This clone was found once. V gene TRBV7-9 combines with J gene TRBJ2-7; 10 bases line up with TRBD1. Looked up from germline, CDR1 is SEHNR and CDR2 is FQNEAQ (reference sequence). V was clipped by 5 bases and J by 4 bases; unmatched bases: 5. This CDR3 is built from 14 residues. CDR3 amino acids: CASSPGTGAYEQYF. DNA for the CDR3: TGTGCCAGCAGCCCCGGGACAGGGGCATACGAGCAGTACTTC.

This clone was seen only once. This chain links TRBV29-1 with TRBJ2-7; D remains unclear. Trimming stripped 7 bases from V and 2 bases from J, with 9 bases between. The CDR3 runs to 11 residues. Germline V lookup: CDR1 SQVTM, CDR2 ANQGSEA. The CDR3 loop is CSASWTYEQYF. The CDR3 bases are TGCAGCGCATCGTGGACCTACGAGCAGTACTTC.

This sequence joins TRBV19 and TRBJ1-6, with D hard to call. With 1 base removed from V and 10 bases from J, the gap between germline ends came to 17 bases. The CDR3 has 16 residues. Germline CDR1 reads LNHDA; CDR2 reads SQIVND (reference sequence). CDR3 protein: CASSIGPLTVRSPLHF. CDR3 DNA: TGTGCCAGTAGTATAGGTCCCCTGACGGTACGATCACCCCTCCACTTT. The full variable domain, in which reference TRBV19 and TRBJ1-6 provide the parts outside the CDR3, is DGGITQSPKYLFRKEGQNVTLSCEQNLNHDAMYWYRQDPGQGLRLIYYSQIVNDFQKGDIAEGYSVSREKKESFPLTVTSAQKNPTAFYLCASSIGPLTVRSPLHFGNGTRLTVT.

The V and J genes are TRBV30 and TRBJ2-6, with unresolved D. Trimming pared 0 bases from V and 2 bases from J, leaving 8 bases between. The germline gives CDR1 GTSNPN, CDR2 SVGIG (reference sequence). The CDR3 contains 15 residues. CDR3 DNA: TGTGCCTGGAGTGTCCGTATCGCTGGGGCCAACGTCCTGACTTTC. Translation gives CAWSVRIAGANVLTF.

V usage is TRBV28 and J usage is TRBJ1-2, with D hard to call. Trimming cost V 1 base and J 8 bases, with 14 bases left between them. The CDR3 is 14 amino acids. The germline V gene encodes CDR1 MDHEN and CDR2 SYDVKM. The CDR3 DNA is TGTGCCAGCAGTTTATTTTCAGGAGCGGGAGGCTACACCTTC. It encodes CASSLFSGAGGYTF.